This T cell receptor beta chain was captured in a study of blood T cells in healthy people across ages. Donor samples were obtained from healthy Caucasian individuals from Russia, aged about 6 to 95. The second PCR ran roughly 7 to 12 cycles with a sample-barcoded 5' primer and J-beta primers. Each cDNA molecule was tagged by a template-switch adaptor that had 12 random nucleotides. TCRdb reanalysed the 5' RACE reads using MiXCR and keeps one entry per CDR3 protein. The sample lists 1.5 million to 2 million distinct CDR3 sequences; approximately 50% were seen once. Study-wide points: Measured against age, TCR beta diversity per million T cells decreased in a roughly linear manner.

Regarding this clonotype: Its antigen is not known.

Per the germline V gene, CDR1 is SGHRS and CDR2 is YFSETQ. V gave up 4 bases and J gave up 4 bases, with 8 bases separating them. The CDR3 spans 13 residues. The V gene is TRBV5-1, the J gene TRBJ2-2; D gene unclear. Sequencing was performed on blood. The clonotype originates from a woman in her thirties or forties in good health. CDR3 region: CASSEGPTGELFF. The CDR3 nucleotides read TGCGCCAGCAGCGAAGGTCCCACCGGGGAGCTGTTTTTT.